The next 11 T cell receptor beta chains were all read from a single sample in a study of regulatory T cells in long-lasting Graves disease. Libraries of TCR beta came from iRepertoire HTBI primers plus Arm-PCR of CDR3 regions. TCRdb passed the multiplex PCR reads through MiXCR, listing each CDR3 protein once. The profile covers 350,000 to 500,000 distinct CDR3 sequences, with over 20% appearing a single time and roughly an eighth taken by the ten largest. The sample's time point: persistent/refractory GD, antithyroid drugs over 5 years with positive TRAb. Researchers made the TCR library from RNA that was extracted from PBMCs. The starting material was peripheral blood mononuclear cells (PBMCs), obtained when the disease was refractory, from a patient treated with antithyroid drugs. The origin of the receptors is a female donor with Graves disease.

This clonotype was seen repeatedly, ten times or more. The chain's CDR3 is CASSYPGPYEQYF. CDR3 DNA sequence: TGTGCCAGCAGTTACCCGGGGCCCTACGAGCAGTACTTC. The rearrangement uses TRBV12-3 or TRBV12-4 and TRBJ2-7; possibly TRBD1 or TRBD2 for D (5 bases each). The CDR3 has 13 amino acids. Trimming removed 4 bases from V and 2 bases from J, with 9 bases in between.

Only a few counts were recorded for this clonotype. V is TRBV6-1 and J is TRBJ2-5; D gene ambiguous. Germline V gene lookup returns CDR1 MNHNS and CDR2 SASEGT. The CDR3 contains 15 residues. Trimming cost V 4 bases and J 1 base, with 13 bases left between them. The CDR3 protein is CASSASRGTQETQYF. CDR3 nucleotides: TGTGCCAGCAGTGCCTCCCGAGGTACCCAAGAGACCCAGTACTTC.

This clonotype was counted a few times. This chain uses TRBV20-1 with TRBJ1-1, with 12 bases identical to TRBD1. Looked up from germline, CDR1 is DFQATT and CDR2 is SNEGSKA (reference sequence). J lost 4 bases, V lost 2 bases, and 5 bases had no gene match. This CDR3 is 15 amino acids long. CDR3 DNA: TGCAGTGCTAGATCGGGACAGGGGGCGACCACTGAAGCTTTCTTT. This encodes CSARSGQGATTEAFF.

V is TRBV5-1 and J is TRBJ1-4, with 7 bases lining up with TRBD1. The CDR3 spans 17 residues. Trimming at V came to 4 bases and at J to 1 base, leaving 10 bases not matched to a gene. Germline CDR1 reads SGHRS; CDR2 reads YFSETQ. CDR3 nucleotides: TGCGCCAGCAGCGACGAAACGTGGGACAGAACTAATGAAAAACTGTTTTTT. Translating gives CASSDETWDRTNEKLFF.

J is TRBJ2-3 and V is TRBV12-3 or TRBV12-4; 11 bases map to TRBD2. The CDR3 spans 14 residues. The V segment lost 6 bases and the J segment 5 bases; nucleotides outside the gene matches: 4. The CDR3 here is CASRTLAGVDTQYF. In DNA form, the CDR3 reads TGTGCCAGCAGGACACTAGCGGGAGTAGATACGCAGTATTTT.

About this clonotype itself: This may come from a read error, since a much larger clone is one base off. The J gene is TRBJ1-1, the V gene TRBV28; D gene uncertain. Trimming cost V 8 bases and J 6 bases, with 19 bases left between them. CDR1 is MDHEN and CDR2 is SYDVKM in the germline V gene. The CDR3 is made up of 14 amino acids. The chain's CDR3 is CASGTPSREPEAFF. The CDR3, as DNA: TGTGCCAGCGGCACTCCCAGCCGGGAGCCTGAAGCTTTCTTT.

The rearrangement links TRBV5-1 to TRBJ1-2, with D possibly matching TRBD1 (5 bases). V dropped 0 bases and J dropped 3 bases, with 9 bases sitting between them. The V gene's germline CDR1 is SGHRS and CDR2 YFSETQ. The CDR3 runs 14 residues. The chain's CDR3 is CASSLDPRDYGYTF. The CDR3 DNA follows: TGCGCCAGCAGCTTGGATCCCAGGGACTATGGCTACACCTTC. Supplemented by reference TRBV5-1 and TRBJ1-2, the full variable domain reads KAGVTQTPRYLIKTRGQQVTLSCSPISGHRSVSWYQQTPGQGLQFLFEYFSETQRNKGNFPGRFSGRQFSNSRSEMNVSTLELGDSALYLCASSLDPRDYGYTFGSGTRLTVV.

This clonotype was found many times. The V gene is TRBV2, the J gene TRBJ2-7, with D perhaps matching TRBD2 (5 bases). Per the germline V gene, CDR1 is SNHLY and CDR2 is FYNNEI. V was cut by 6 bases and J by 1 base, with 13 bases left in between. The CDR3 runs to 14 residues. This CDR3 is CASRRTDLSYEQYF. CDR3 DNA sequence: TGTGCCAGCAGGAGGACTGATCTGTCCTACGAGCAGTACTTC.

This clonotype was observed many times. This rearrangement joins TRBV3-1 to TRBJ2-5; D remains unclear. The V end was cut by 3 bases, the J end by 10 bases, with 15 bases between. The CDR3 extends over 13 amino acids. Germline V gives CDR1 LGHDT, CDR2 YNNKEL (reference sequence). CDR3: CASSHLGEEGQYF. The CDR3 DNA follows: TGTGCCAGCAGCCATTTAGGTGAAGAAGGCCAGTACTTC.

This clonotype was seen ten or more times. The V call is TRBV5-1, the J call TRBJ1-2, with D unclear. The V gene's germline CDR1 is SGHRS and CDR2 YFSETQ. V lost 2 bases, J lost 0 bases, and 11 bases lay in between. This CDR3 has 15 residues. The chain's CDR3 is CASSFFGQANYGYTF. CDR3 DNA sequence: TGCGCCAGCAGCTTCTTCGGTCAAGCTAACTATGGCTACACCTTC.

This sequence joins TRBV3-1 and TRBJ2-1; 8 bases map to TRBD2. Germline trimming cut 7 bases from V and 8 bases from J; bases unmatched to any gene: 16. CDR3 length: 16 residues. Germline loops: CDR1 LGHDT, CDR2 YNNKEL (reference sequence). The CDR3 DNA reads TGTGCCAGCACACAAGGGTCGACGGGAGGGCCGCATGAGCAGTTCTTC. Translation gives CASTQGSTGGPHEQFF.